This T cell receptor beta chain was profiled in a study of shared clonotypes between healthy human individuals. About the research overall: Plates per donor: three CD4 naive, three CD4 memory, two CD8 naive, one CD8 memory. Study-wide results and limits: Donor scarcity curtailed the genetic and exposure-history diversity represented herein. Larger estimated richness was generally recorded for naive subsets relative to memory subsets.

This CDR3 contains 19 residues. With 0 bases clipped from V and 2 bases from J, the junction kept 11 bases outside the gene matches. The germline V gene encodes CDR1 LNHNV and CDR2 YYDKDF (reference sequence). Points on this clone: Antigen specificity is unknown.

Per the original data handling: ImmunoSEQ junction-only sequences lacked quality scores, so their filtering differed. The assay was immunoSEQ multiplex PCR, and TCRdb's table has in-frame clones only and misses some. That table furnishes V, J and clone size, whereas the DNA furnished D and trimming. Here the sample spans about 180,000 clones, 85% to 95% being singletons. This TCR derives from a woman aged 25 to 39 in good health. J is TRBJ2-1 and V is TRBV15, with 9 bases that match TRBD1. Sequencing was done on a sample of naive CD4+ T cells sorted from blood. Subset here: CD45RA+ positively selected. In nucleotides, the CDR3 is TGTGCCACCAGCAGAGATCTGCCCCGGCGACAGGGGGCCTACAATGAGCAGTTCTTC. It yields the protein CATSRDLPRRQGAYNEQFF.